This section outlines one T cell receptor beta chain sequence together with its context. The clone's antigen remains unknown. It has no much larger one-base neighbor in the sample; base qualities were not kept. The CDR3 sequence holds 14 residues, the cysteine and phenylalanine included. Just CDR3 DNA is preserved here, 42 bases in frame from base 1. In the germline V gene, CDR1 corresponds to MGHDK and CDR2 to SYGVNS. V is pared back by 3 bases and J by 8 bases, with 16 bases lying between the germline termini. These data are taken from a study of cytomegalovirus exposure and HLA in healthy donors (dated by TCRdb to the late 2010s). In terms of the full investigation: An earlier analysis of approximately 640 of the donors reported more than 250 Gb of sequence data and roughly 110 million unique TCR beta sequences from about 179 million T cells. About 280 gigabases of sequencing data and tens of millions of unique TCR sequences made up an early release that covered approximately 700 HLA-typed donors. Of the approximately 400 genotyped donors, less than 85% were placed in the genetic ancestry cluster associated with self-reported Caucasian donors. The study was designed to test whether signatures of past pathogen exposure could be identified by cataloging public T cell receptors. The study used immunosequencing to profile the T cell repertoires of about 670 subjects and linked those repertoires to cytomegalovirus serostatus. Along with the approximately 620-subject first cohort, a separate validation cohort of some 130 different subjects was used. To predict cytomegalovirus infection status, the study combined high-throughput TCR immunosequencing, statistical association of individual TCRs with disease status, and machine learning. A later analysis re-analyzed previously published TCR beta repertoires from about 730 donors and added high-resolution HLA genotyping to study TCR occurrence patterns. The later analysis used no new phenotypic data to find candidate immune exposures, relying instead on TCR beta sequences and their occurrence across donors. In an earlier analysis of 550 to 700 of the donors, high-throughput TCR beta sequencing was used to judge whether each TCR beta V gene segment behaved as functional or pseudogenic. Donor age, sex, ethnicity and CMV serostatus were collected together with the repertoire data. A later genetic analysis took genome-wide SNP genotypes for about 60% of the roughly 670 donors and used that subset as a discovery cohort. All discovery cohort repertoires had been generated using a single sequencing platform. HLA typing included class I and class II loci at four-digit resolution. The number of typed donors differed by locus: about 620-630 for A, B, C, DRB1 and DQB1; approximately 520 for DQA1; approximately 610 for DPA1; and about 450 for DPB1. Roughly five DR-DQ haplotypes were handled as single units for association and clustering, since linkage in the cohort was strong. On average, 235,054 unique TCR beta nucleotide sequences were sequenced per donor among more than 350 genotyped donors of the cohort, with 15% to 20% of those sequences being non-productive.

Receptor libraries were prepared by the immunoSEQ multiplex PCR assay. A mixture of 60 forward primers for TCR Vbeta segments and 13 reverse primers for TCR Jbeta segments was used in the multiplex PCR. The CDR3 region of rearranged TCR beta genes was amplified from genomic DNA by a multiplex PCR assay. The amplified TCR beta libraries were sequenced on the Illumina HiSeq System as 87-base-pair reads. On the authors' methods: A later analysis counted some 74 million unique TCR beta chains across the 500 to 850 repertoires, and about 10 million of these chains were shared by at least two donors. Raw reads were error-corrected and collapsed into unique sequences with a nearest-neighbor algorithm that merged closely related sequences to remove PCR and sequencing errors. Alignment of CDR3 sequences to IMGT reference sequences was used to assign V, D and J gene segments. For a sequence to be retained, at least a six-nucleotide match to both a V gene segment and a J gene segment was required. A rearrangement counted as productive if the CDR3 had no stop codons and remained in frame with V and J, and every other rearrangement counted as non-productive. Following IMGT convention, CDR3 was defined as the stretch from the second conserved V-encoded cysteine to the conserved J-encoded phenylalanine. The earlier analysis of roughly 590 of the donors excluded any sequence lacking an unambiguous match to a single V gene segment. In an earlier analysis of several hundred of the donors, a V segment was called functional when productive rearrangements were above 56.7%, and segregating when the standard deviation between donors exceeded 5%. To diagnose cytomegalovirus status from the catalog of TCR beta chain sequences, a statistical classification framework was built. In a later analysis, TCR nucleotide sequences were compared against IMGT/GENE-DB human TR gene sequences so that V and J genes could be assigned. A later analysis assigned CDR3 sequences and most-parsimonious VDJ recombination scenarios with the TCRdist pipeline. In a later analysis, every TCR beta chain was defined by the combination of its CDR3 amino acid sequence and its V-gene family, and reads without a unique V-gene family were dropped. To address suspected cross-contamination and a sequencing artifact, a later analysis removed approximately 600 highly shared, low-generation-probability nucleotide sequences. For each public chain, a later analysis derived a clonal expansion index from normalized ranks of inferred template counts within each repertoire. In a later analysis, generation probabilities were computed using a VDJ recombination model fitted to out-of-frame rearrangements, and the results were checked against IGoR. A later analysis scored TCR-TCR, TCR-HLA and TCR-CMV co-occurrence with hypergeometric tests, applying a repertoire-size bias correction to TCR pairs. In a later analysis, false discovery rates were estimated by permuting HLA or CMV assignments 20 times. In a later analysis, co-occurring TCRs were grouped using DBSCAN, with TCRdist sequence similarity added in when clustering inside HLA-allele-positive subsets. For co-occurrence clustering, repertoires with fewer than 30,000 or more than 120,000 public chains were excluded, along with roughly 5 repertoires with anomalous nucleotide sharing. What TCRdb holds here is the immuneACCESS table cut down to in-frame rearrangements. Part of the clones is not present; checked against another copy, under half of the missing clones reflect an unresolved V gene, and the others are unexplained. That table is the source of V, J and clone size, and D and trimming were worked out from the DNA. In this sample the table shows about 82,000 clones, 74% of which occur a single time. The top ten constitute about 6.2% of the sample.

Broad study findings and their caveats: A total of 150 to 200 TCR beta chains were listed by the study as associated with cytomegalovirus. When HLA alleles, especially DR and DQ, strongly co-occurred, attributing TCR associations to individual alleles was difficult. In a later analysis, several top co-occurrence clusters were reported to appear linked to parvovirus B19, influenza, CMV and Epstein-Barr virus. Presence/absence analyses assumed roughly uniform sequencing depth across donors, an assumption that may not hold. Correlated functional status among segregating V segments might reflect linkage disequilibrium, but an unknown experimental factor could not be ruled out. Across donors, most TCR sequences were observed very rarely, whereas some public TCRs were present in many individuals. The earlier analysis of 587 of the donors excluded fewer than 20 rarely observed V segments, including chromosome 9 orphons, because counts were too low. In this cohort, only TCR beta chains were sequenced, and detectable features were limited by the absence of alpha or paired-chain data. Compared with equally common non-associated chains, HLA-associated TCR beta chains in a later analysis were more clonally expanded and had lower generation probabilities. In a later genetic analysis, fewer N-insertions in productive TCRs were reported among donors in an Asian-associated ancestry cluster than the approximately 670-donor mean. In a later genetic analysis, a missense DCLRE1C variant was associated with V-gene and J-gene trimming of TCR beta chains, and the association was replicated in an independent cohort. A later analysis associated roughly 17,000 TCR beta sequences with specific HLA alleles at a false discovery rate of 0.05. Because some donors lacked HLA typing at each locus, the association tests relied only on the typed subset. Because the 87-base-pair reads could not distinguish some IMGT-functional V segments, including TRBV6-2 and TRBV6-3, those segments were excluded. In a later analysis, TCR association rates were found to vary across HLA loci, with the most associated TCRs seen for DRB1 alleles and the fewest for HLA-C alleles. It was suggested by the authors that the approach could potentially be generalized to other disease states and immunological phenotypes. Cytomegalovirus status was reported to be diagnosed by the classifier with high specificity and sensitivity in both the original and validation cohorts. In vitro tests confirmed that three of the cytomegalovirus-associated TCR beta chains recognize cytomegalovirus antigens. The only immune exposure information available for the cohort was CMV serostatus. An earlier analysis of roughly 570 of the donors showed that most TCR beta V segments appeared in productive rearrangements either about 90% or about 30% of the time, which broadly matched IMGT annotations. According to a later analysis, most CMV-associated TCR beta chains appeared to be HLA-restricted, and the HLA associations seemed to be driven largely by CMV exposure. A further reported finding was that TCR beta sequences accurately predicted the HLA-A and HLA-B alleles for most subjects in the first cohort. A cluster of highly shared sequence variants was judged likely to represent a technical artifact of the sequencing pipeline.

In total, over 600 healthy bone marrow donors made up the cohort. At the time of sampling, every cohort member was nominally healthy, though immune exposures that went unrecorded were likely present. The donor tested CMV seropositive, placing the donor among the approximately 290 seropositive members of the cohort. Every donor gave a peripheral blood sample, and the peripheral blood mononuclear cells from that sample were used for TCR beta sequencing. The Qiagen DNeasy Blood Extraction Kit was used to extract genomic DNA from the blood cell samples. The TCR originated in a woman aged 45-65 years in good health and CMV-seropositive. The receptor chain draws on TRBV25-1 and TRBJ1-2; perhaps TRBD1 is the D gene, with 5 bases matching. The material sequenced was PBMCs. For the CDR3, the sequence is CASSDLRWGEGYTF. The nucleotides are TGTGCCAGCAGTGATCTAAGATGGGGGGAAGGCTACACCTTC.